This paragraph covers one T cell receptor beta chain sequence. What it recognizes is unknown. This sample was taken from a study of T-cell memory formation after mild COVID-19. CDR1 and CDR2 (germline): SGHRS, YFSETQ. This CDR3 contains 15 residues. V lost 6 bases and J lost 2; bases outside the gene matches: 5. TCR alpha and TCR beta cDNA libraries carrying sample barcodes and UMIs were produced by 5'RACE using constant-segment primers. TCRdb itself ran the 5' RACE reads through MiXCR, one entry per CDR3 protein. Of 360,000 or so distinct CDR3 sequences in the sample, over 25% were seen once. Study-level results: CM and EM subsets held most contracting CD4+ clones; EMRA held CD8+ ones.

The clonotype originates from an adult woman who had mild COVID-19 (a few samples of this study predate the infection). Cell type and time point are not known. This chain joins TRBV5-1 and TRBJ2-3, with 11 bases fitting TRBD2. The sample taken for sequencing was PBMCs or a T cell subset sorted from them (not recorded which). CDR3 region: CASTPTSGNTDTQYF. As DNA, the CDR3 is TGCGCCAGCACCCCGACTAGCGGGAACACAGATACGCAGTATTTT.